The T cell receptor beta chain under discussion was sequenced for a study of cytomegalovirus exposure and HLA in healthy donors. PCR primers comprised 60 Vbeta and 13 Jbeta primers. Sequenced by immunoSEQ multiplex PCR; TCRdb stores in-frame clones only, minus some. The data contain around 200,000 clones, more than 60% of them singletons. V dropped 3 bases and J dropped 0; count of bases not matched to a gene: 5. Germline V lookup: CDR1 SGHNT, CDR2 YYREEE (reference sequence). There are 15 residues in the CDR3. Material for sequencing was PBMCs. The rearrangement links TRBV5-4 to TRBJ2-7; 8 nucleotides align to TRBD2. This receptor was taken from a woman aged 55-70 years in good health and CMV-seropositive. CDR3 nucleotide sequence: TGTGCCAGCAGCTCAGCGGGAGCCACCTCCTACGAGCAGTACTTC. Its protein product is CASSSAGATSYEQYF.